This entry features one TCR beta chain sequence. The target antigen is unknown. These data are taken from a study of cytomegalovirus exposure and HLA in healthy donors. V lost 5 bases and J lost 1; bases outside the gene matches: 9. The CDR3 is made up of 18 amino acids. Germline CDR1 SEHNR, CDR2 FQNEAQ (reference sequence). It was with 60 Vbeta and 13 Jbeta primers that the PCR ran. The authors' processing: Approximately 11 million shared chains were among 65 million to 85 million unique TCR beta chains counted in a later analysis. Some clones are missing from TCRdb's copy, which holds only in-frame ones; the method was immunoSEQ multiplex PCR. Clonal size and the V and J genes are those of that table, whereas D and trimming came from the DNA. The data contain approximately 150,000 clones, almost 80% of them singletons. Findings of the study overall: In vitro testing confirmed three CMV-associated chains as specific for CMV antigens. As a later analysis revealed, the rate of TCR association differed by HLA locus, with DRB1 most and HLA-C fewest. It was reportedly the case that the classifier diagnosed cytomegalovirus status with high specificity and sensitivity.

V gene TRBV7-9 combines with J gene TRBJ1-4, with 11 bases fitting TRBD1. Sequenced sample: PBMCs. This TCR was recovered from a male donor in good health and CMV-seronegative. CDR3 nucleotides: TGTGCCAGCAGCAAGGGGACAGGGGGAGATGGAACTAATGAAAAACTGTTTTTT. It yields the protein CASSKGTGGDGTNEKLFF.